This is a list of T cell receptor beta chains from one sample in a study of shared clonotypes between healthy human individuals. Profiling relied on immunoSEQ multiplex PCR, and the TCRdb table lists in-frame clones only, not all of them. This sample has over 2 million clones; 95% occur once, and the top ten carry approximately 0.13%. Material for sequencing was naive CD4+ T cells sorted from blood. Receptors were obtained from a man younger than 30 in good health. Both conserved end residues are part of each CDR3. Each record gives: clone size, J gene, D gene, CDR3 length, V gene, CDR3 protein, CDR3 DNA. The D gene is left open where the match is weak. Some rows have no size entry. The others give once, few or many, or a class for an expanded clone.

-	TRBJ2-2	TRBD2	15	TRBV11-2	CASGLSGTGTGELFF	TGTGCCAGCGGGCTTAGCGGGACCGGCACCGGGGAGCTGTTTTTT
-	TRBJ1-1	-	15	TRBV10-3	CAISAMGSMNTEAFF	TGTGCCATCAGTGCGATGGGTTCCATGAACACTGAAGCTTTCTTT
-	TRBJ2-7	TRBD1	16	TRBV28	CASSPFLRDRGGEQYF	TGTGCCAGCAGTCCCTTTTTGAGGGACAGGGGAGGCGAGCAGTACTTC
once	TRBJ2-3	-	14	TRBV6-6	CASSKPTGADTQYF	TGTGCCAGCAGTAAACCGACGGGCGCAGATACGCAGTATTTT
-	TRBJ1-5	TRBD1	17	TRBV30	CAWSGKDRAWSNQPQHF	TGTGCCTGGAGTGGCAAAGACAGGGCGTGGAGCAATCAGCCCCAGCATTTT
-	TRBJ1-2	TRBD1	13	TRBV2	CASPTTGDYGYTF	TGTGCCAGCCCGACCACAGGGGACTATGGCTACACCTTC
few	TRBJ2-1	TRBD2	15	TRBV9	CASSAGLADYNEQFF	TGTGCCAGCAGCGCGGGACTAGCGGACTACAATGAGCAGTTCTTC
few	TRBJ1-2	-	13	TRBV2	CASSQDNNYGYTF	TGTGCCAGCAGTCAGGACAACAACTATGGCTACACCTTC
-	TRBJ1-5	-	14	TRBV7-2	CASSLVGHNQPQHF	TGTGCCAGCAGCTTAGTTGGTCACAATCAGCCCCAGCATTTT
few	TRBJ1-1	-	16	TRBV19	CASSIDLWDANTEAFF	TGTGCCAGTAGTATAGATCTATGGGATGCGAACACTGAAGCTTTCTTT
-	TRBJ1-6	TRBD1	13	TRBV30	CAWKDRADSPLHF	TGTGCCTGGAAGGACAGGGCGGATTCACCCCTCCACTTT
-	TRBJ1-1	-	13	TRBV5-1	CASSASAGSEAFF	TGCGCCAGCAGCGCCTCAGCAGGGTCTGAAGCTTTCTTT
-	TRBJ1-4	-	14	TRBV19	CASTSRGDGEKLFF	TGTGCCAGTACGTCCCGAGGGGACGGTGAAAAACTGTTTTTT
-	TRBJ1-2	TRBD1	14	TRBV28	CASSSDRGREGYTF	TGTGCCAGCAGTTCCGACAGGGGGCGGGAGGGCTACACCTTC
-	TRBJ2-1	TRBD2	15	TRBV10-3	CAISERLAGEGEQFF	TGTGCCATCAGTGAGCGGCTAGCGGGGGAGGGTGAGCAGTTCTTC
-	TRBJ2-3	-	16	TRBV18	CASSPPFQEATDTQYF	TGTGCCAGCTCACCACCTTTCCAGGAGGCCACAGATACGCAGTATTTT
-	TRBJ1-6	-	14	TRBV27	CASTSRADNSPLHF	TGTGCCAGCACTTCCCGCGCGGATAATTCACCCCTCCACTTT
-	TRBJ2-5	TRBD1	12	TRBV29-1	CSVGTGIETQYF	TGCAGCGTTGGGACAGGGATAGAGACCCAGTACTTC
-	TRBJ2-1	-	14	TRBV7-2	CASSGIMGYNEQFF	TGTGCCAGCAGCGGAATAATGGGGTACAATGAGCAGTTCTTC
-	TRBJ2-5	-	13	TRBV5-1	CASSLEEQETQYF	TGCGCCAGCAGCTTGGAAGAGCAAGAGACCCAGTACTTC
-	TRBJ1-4	TRBD1	15	TRBV6-5	CTSSYRTGANEKLFF	TGTACCAGCAGTTACCGGACAGGGGCTAATGAAAAACTGTTTTTT
-	TRBJ2-3	-	16	TRBV18	CASSPIPTGYTDTQYF	TGTGCCAGCTCACCAATACCGACAGGATACACAGATACGCAGTATTTT
-	TRBJ2-7	-	13	TRBV11-3	CASKMHGQYEQYF	TGTGCCAGCAAAATGCACGGACAGTACGAGCAGTACTTC
-	TRBJ2-3	-	13	TRBV6-1	CASRSRGTDTQYF	TGTGCCAGCAGATCGCGGGGCACAGATACGCAGTATTTT
-	TRBJ2-2	TRBD1	17	TRBV7-9	CASIDQTGGLNTGELFF	TGTGCCAGCATAGACCAGACAGGGGGCTTGAACACCGGGGAGCTGTTTTTT
-	TRBJ2-1	-	16	TRBV5-5	CASSLAETVTYNEQFF	TGTGCCAGCAGCTTGGCCGAGACAGTCACCTACAATGAGCAGTTCTTC
-	TRBJ2-7	-	12	TRBV29-1	CSVTDSSYEQYF	TGCAGCGTTACAGACAGTTCCTACGAGCAGTACTTC
-	TRBJ1-2	TRBD1	16	TRBV7-9	CASSLDPGQGANGYTF	TGTGCCAGCAGCTTAGATCCTGGACAGGGGGCAAATGGCTACACCTTC
-	TRBJ2-3	-	15	TRBV5-1	CASSLVRARVDTQYF	TGCGCCAGCAGCTTGGTGCGGGCTAGGGTGGATACGCAGTATTTT
-	TRBJ2-5	-	13	TRBV10-3	CAIRPEGVETQYF	TGTGCCATCAGGCCGGAGGGGGTGGAGACCCAGTACTTC
-	TRBJ1-1	-	11	TRBV11-2	CASSLRIEAFF	TGTGCCAGCAGCTTACGGATTGAAGCTTTCTTT
-	TRBJ2-3	TRBD2	18	TRBV11-2	CASSPGTSGRTTADTQYF	TGTGCCAGCAGCCCGGGGACTAGCGGGAGAACAACCGCAGATACGCAGTATTTT
-	TRBJ2-1	TRBD1	14	TRBV5-1	CASMKGTGDNEQFF	TGCGCCAGCATGAAAGGGACAGGGGACAATGAGCAGTTCTTC
-	TRBJ1-1	TRBD1	14	TRBV7-8	CASRGQGADTEAFF	TGTGCCAGCAGGGGACAGGGGGCGGACACTGAAGCTTTCTTT
once	TRBJ1-2	-	12	TRBV19	CASSSDTRGYTF	TGTGCCAGTAGCTCAGACACCCGGGGCTACACCTTC
-	TRBJ2-1	TRBD2	15	TRBV5-4	CASSFGLAEGYEQFF	TGTGCCAGCAGCTTCGGTCTAGCGGAAGGGTATGAGCAGTTCTTC